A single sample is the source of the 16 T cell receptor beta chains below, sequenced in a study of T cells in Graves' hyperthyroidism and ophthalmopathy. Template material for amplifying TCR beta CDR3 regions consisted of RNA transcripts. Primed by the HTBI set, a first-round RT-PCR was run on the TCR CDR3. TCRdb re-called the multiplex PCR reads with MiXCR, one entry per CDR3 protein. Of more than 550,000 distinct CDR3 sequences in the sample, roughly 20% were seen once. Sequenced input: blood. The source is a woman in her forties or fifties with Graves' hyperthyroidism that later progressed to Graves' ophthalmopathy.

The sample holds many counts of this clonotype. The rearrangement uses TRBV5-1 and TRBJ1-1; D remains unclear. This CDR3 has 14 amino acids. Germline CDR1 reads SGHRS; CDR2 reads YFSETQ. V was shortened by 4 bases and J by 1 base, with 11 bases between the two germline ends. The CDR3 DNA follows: TGCGCCAGCAGCCCGGGTGTGGCGAACACTGAAGCTTTCTTT. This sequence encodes CASSPGVANTEAFF.

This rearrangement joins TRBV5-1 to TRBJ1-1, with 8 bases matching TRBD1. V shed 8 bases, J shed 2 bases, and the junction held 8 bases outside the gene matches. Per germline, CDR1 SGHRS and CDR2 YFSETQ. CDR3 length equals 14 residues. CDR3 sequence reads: CASKPGQANTEAFF. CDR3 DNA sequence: TGCGCCAGTAAACCGGGACAGGCAAACACTGAAGCTTTCTTT.

The CDR3 sequence: CASSEPSGPYSNQPQHF. CDR3 nucleotide sequence: TGTGCCAGCAGTGAACCCTCGGGGCCGTATAGCAATCAGCCCCAGCATTTT. The chain is built from TRBV25-1 and TRBJ1-5; tentative D call: TRBD1 (5 bases). The germline CDR1 and CDR2 sequences are MGHDK and SYGVNS. Trimming took 2 bases from V and 0 from J, leaving 14 bases between them. The CDR3 has 17 residues.

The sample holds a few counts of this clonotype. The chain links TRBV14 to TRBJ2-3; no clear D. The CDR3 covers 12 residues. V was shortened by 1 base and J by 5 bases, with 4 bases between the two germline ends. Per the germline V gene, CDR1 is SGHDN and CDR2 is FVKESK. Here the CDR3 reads CASSQGIDTQYF. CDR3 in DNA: TGTGCCAGCAGCCAAGGCATAGATACGCAGTATTTT.

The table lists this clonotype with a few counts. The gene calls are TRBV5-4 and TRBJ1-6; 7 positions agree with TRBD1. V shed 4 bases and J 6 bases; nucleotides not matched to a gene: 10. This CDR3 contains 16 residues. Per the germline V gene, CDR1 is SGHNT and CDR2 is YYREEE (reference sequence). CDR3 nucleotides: TGTGCCAGCAGCCCGGGGGGCAGGGGGACTAATTCACCCCTCCACTTT. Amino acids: CASSPGGRGTNSPLHF.

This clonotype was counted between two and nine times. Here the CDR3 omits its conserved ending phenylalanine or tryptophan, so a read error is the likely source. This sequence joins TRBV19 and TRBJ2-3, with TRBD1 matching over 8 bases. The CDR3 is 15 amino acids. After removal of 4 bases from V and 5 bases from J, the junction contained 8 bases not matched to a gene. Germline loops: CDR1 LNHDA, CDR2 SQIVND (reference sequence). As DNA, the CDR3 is TGTGCCAGTAGTACCGGACAGGGTCCCAGAGATACGCAGTATCTT. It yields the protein CASSTGQGPRDTQYL.

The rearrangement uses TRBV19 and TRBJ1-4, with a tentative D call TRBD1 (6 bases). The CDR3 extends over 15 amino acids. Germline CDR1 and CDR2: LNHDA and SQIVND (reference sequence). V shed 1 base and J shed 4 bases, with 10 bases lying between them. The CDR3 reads CASSIGGGLNEKLFF. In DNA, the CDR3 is TGTGCCAGTAGTATAGGAGGGGGACTTAATGAAAAACTGTTTTTT. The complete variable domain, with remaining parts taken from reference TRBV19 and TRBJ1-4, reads DGGITQSPKYLFRKEGQNVTLSCEQNLNHDAMYWYRQDPGQGLRLIYYSQIVNDFQKGDIAEGYSVSREKKESFPLTVTSAQKNPTAFYLCASSIGGGLNEKLFFGSGTQLSVL.

The CDR3 loop reads CSARTLDSSSYNEQFF. CDR3 nucleotides: TGCAGTGCTAGAACCCTTGACTCGAGCTCCTACAATGAGCAGTTCTTC. The chain has TRBV20-1 and TRBJ2-1; D is uncertain. Germline V gives CDR1 DFQATT, CDR2 SNEGSKA (reference sequence). CDR3 length equals 16 residues. The V end was cut by 2 bases, the J end by 0 bases, with 14 bases between.

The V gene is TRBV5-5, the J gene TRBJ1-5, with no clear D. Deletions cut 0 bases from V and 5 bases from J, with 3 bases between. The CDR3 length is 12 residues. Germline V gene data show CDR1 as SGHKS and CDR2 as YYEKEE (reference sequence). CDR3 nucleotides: TGTGCCAGCAGCTTGGGGCATCAGCCCCAGCATTTT. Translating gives CASSLGHQPQHF.

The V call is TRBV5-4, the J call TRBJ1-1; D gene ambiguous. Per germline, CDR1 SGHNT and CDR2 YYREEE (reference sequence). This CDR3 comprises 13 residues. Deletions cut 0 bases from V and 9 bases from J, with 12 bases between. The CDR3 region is CASSLEDGRKAFF. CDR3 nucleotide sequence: TGTGCCAGCAGCTTGGAGGACGGCCGGAAAGCTTTCTTT.

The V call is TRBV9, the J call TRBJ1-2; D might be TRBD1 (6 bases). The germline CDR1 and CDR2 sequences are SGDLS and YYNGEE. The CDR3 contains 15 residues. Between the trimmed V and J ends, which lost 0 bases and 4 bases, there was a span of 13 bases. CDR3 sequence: CASSVAGGRFYGYTF. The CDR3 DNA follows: TGTGCCAGCAGCGTAGCGGGGGGGCGGTTCTATGGCTACACCTTC. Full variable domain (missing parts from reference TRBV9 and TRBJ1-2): DSGVTQTPKHLITATGQRVTLRCSPRSGDLSVYWYQQSLDQGLQFLIQYYNGEERAKGNILERFSAQQFPDLHSELNLSSLELGDSALYFCASSVAGGRFYGYTFGSGTRLTVV.

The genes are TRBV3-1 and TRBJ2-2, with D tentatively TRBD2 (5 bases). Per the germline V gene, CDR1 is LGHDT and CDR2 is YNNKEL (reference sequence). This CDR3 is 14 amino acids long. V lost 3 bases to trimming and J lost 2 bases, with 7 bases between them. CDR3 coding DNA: TGTGCCAGCAGCCAGACTATAAACACCGGGGAGCTGTTTTTT. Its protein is CASSQTINTGELFF.

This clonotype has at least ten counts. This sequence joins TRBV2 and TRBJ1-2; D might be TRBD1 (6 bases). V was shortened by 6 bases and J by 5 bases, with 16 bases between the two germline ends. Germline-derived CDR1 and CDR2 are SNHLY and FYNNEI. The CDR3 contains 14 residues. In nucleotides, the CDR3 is TGTGCCAGCAGGCAGGGGCTGGAACGGTATGGCTACACCTTC. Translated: CASRQGLERYGYTF.

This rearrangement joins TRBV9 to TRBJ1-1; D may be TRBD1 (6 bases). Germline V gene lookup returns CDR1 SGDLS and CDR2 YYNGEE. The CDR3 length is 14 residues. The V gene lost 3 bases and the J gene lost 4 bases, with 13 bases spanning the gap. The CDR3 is CASSETGSGTEAFF. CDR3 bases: TGTGCCAGCAGCGAGACAGGTTCTGGCACTGAAGCTTTCTTT.

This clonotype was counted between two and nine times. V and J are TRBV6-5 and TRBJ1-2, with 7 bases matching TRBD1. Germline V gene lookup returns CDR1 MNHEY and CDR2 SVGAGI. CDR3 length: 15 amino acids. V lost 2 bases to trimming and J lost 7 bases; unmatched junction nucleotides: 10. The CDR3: CASSYRKGQLVGYTF. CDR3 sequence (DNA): TGTGCCAGCAGTTACAGAAAGGGACAGTTGGTTGGCTACACCTTC.

The CDR3 DNA reads TGTGCCAGCAGTTTATCCGTGGGGTCCGGGGAGACCCAGTACTTC. Amino acid sequence: CASSLSVGSGETQYF. The rearrangement uses TRBV28 and TRBJ2-5; D remains ambiguous. The CDR3 covers 15 residues. Germline V gene data show CDR1 as MDHEN and CDR2 as SYDVKM. Between the trimmed V and J ends, which lost 1 base and 5 bases, there was a span of 14 bases.